The 18 T cell receptor beta chains reported below all come from one sample, sequenced in a study of blood T cell repertoires in COVID-19. TCRdb's table, derived via immunoSEQ multiplex PCR, lists solely in-frame clones and lacks some. Counted here are about 320,000 clones, 86% occurring once; the ten biggest clones make up around 1.6%. The sample taken for sequencing was peripheral blood. These receptors were obtained from a woman between 45 and 60 years old with acute or convalescent COVID-19.

The chain has TRBV30 and TRBJ1-6; the match to TRBD1 covers 8 bases. The CDR3 totals 14 residues. Trimming removed 5 bases from V and 4 bases from J; junction bases left unmatched: 4. CDR1 GTSNPN and CDR2 SVGIG come from the germline V gene (reference sequence). CDR3 sequence: CAWAGGTYNSPLHF. The DNA for the CDR3 is TGTGCCTGGGCAGGGGGCACTTATAATTCACCCCTCCACTTT.

J is TRBJ2-1 and V is TRBV24-1, with D perhaps matching TRBD2 (5 bases). V gave up 4 bases and J gave up 3 bases, with 9 bases separating them. CDR1 is KGHDR, CDR2 SFDVKD, per germline. The length of the CDR3 is 14 residues. CDR3 in amino acids: CATSESRGYNEQFF. In DNA form, the CDR3 reads TGTGCCACCAGTGAAAGTCGGGGCTACAATGAGCAGTTCTTC.

This clone showed up just a few times. The CDR3 region has the DNA TGTGCCTGGAGTAGAGGATCTTACACTGAAGCTTTCTTT. This codes for CAWSRGSYTEAFF. V gene TRBV30 combines with J gene TRBJ1-1; unclear D gene. V lost 2 bases and J 3 bases, leaving 10 bases between the germline ends. The CDR3 runs to 13 residues. The germline V gene has CDR1 GTSNPN and CDR2 SVGIG (reference sequence).

This clone was recorded once. The gene calls are TRBV24-1 and TRBJ1-2, with 7 bases that match TRBD1. Germline lookup yields CDR1 KGHDR and CDR2 SFDVKD. V lost 7 bases to trimming and J lost 7 bases; unmatched junction nucleotides: 17. CDR3 length: 16 amino acids. CDR3: CATSEQGQAAAGGYTF. CDR3 in DNA: TGTGCCACCAGCGAACAGGGGCAGGCCGCCGCTGGTGGCTACACCTTC.

V gene TRBV7-2 combines with J gene TRBJ2-7; unclear D gene. This CDR3 contains 14 residues. In germline, CDR1 is SGHTA, CDR2 FQGNSA. Trimming removed 8 bases at V and 0 bases at J, with 14 bases between. CDR3 residues: CASGNQVSSYEQYF. The CDR3 bases are TGTGCCAGCGGAAACCAGGTGAGCTCCTACGAGCAGTACTTC.

This chain connects TRBV4-3 to TRBJ1-1; D is perhaps TRBD1 (5 bases). Germline values: CDR1 LGHNA, CDR2 YSLEER. The CDR3 consists of 17 residues. With 0 bases removed from V and 1 base from J, the gap between germline ends came to 15 bases. CDR3 sequence reads: CASSQDPKGSENTEAFF. CDR3 DNA: TGCGCCAGCAGCCAAGATCCCAAGGGGTCCGAGAACACTGAAGCTTTCTTT.

The chain employs TRBV28 and TRBJ1-3; 7 bases line up with TRBD1. V lost 6 bases, J lost 3 bases, and 14 bases stayed unmatched. Per the germline V gene, CDR1 is MDHEN and CDR2 is SYDVKM. The CDR3 contains 17 residues. CDR3 loop: CASSSPGAGGIGNTIYF. The CDR3 DNA follows: TGTGCCAGCAGCTCCCCCGGGGCAGGGGGGATTGGAAACACCATATATTTT. The variable domain in full, completed from reference TRBV28 and TRBJ1-3, reads DVKVTQSSRYLVKRTGEKVFLECVQDMDHENMFWYRQDPGLGLRLIYFSYDVKMKEKGDIPEGYSVSREKKERFSLILESASTNQTSMYLCASSSPGAGGIGNTIYFGEGSWLTVV.

CDR3 sequence reads: CASSPGQLSYNEQFF. In DNA form, the CDR3 reads TGTGCCAGCAGCCCCGGACAGTTATCGTACAATGAGCAGTTCTTC. This chain links TRBV28 with TRBJ2-1; D possibly corresponds to TRBD1 (6 bases). This CDR3 has 15 amino acids. Germline CDR1 is MDHEN and CDR2 is SYDVKM. Trimming stripped 6 bases from V and 4 bases from J, with 16 bases between.

For the CDR3, the DNA is TGCGCCAGCAGACCCGGGACAGCCTACGAGCAGTACTTC. Amino acids: CASRPGTAYEQYF. The V call is TRBV5-1, the J call TRBJ2-7; TRBD1 aligns across 7 bases. The CDR3 extends over 13 amino acids. From germline, CDR1 is SGHRS and CDR2 YFSETQ. V was clipped by 5 bases and J by 2 bases; unmatched bases: 4.

The sample holds a few counts of this clone. V gene TRBV2 combines with J gene TRBJ1-1, with D perhaps TRBD1 (6 bases). Per germline, CDR1 SNHLY and CDR2 FYNNEI. Trimming removed 6 bases at V and 4 bases at J, with 12 bases between. The CDR3 spans 13 residues. CDR3 protein: CASSRTGSTEAFF. CDR3 bases: TGTGCCAGCAGCCGCACAGGGAGCACTGAAGCTTTCTTT.

The chain is built from TRBV9 and TRBJ2-5; TRBD2 agrees at 9 bases. The CDR3 has 15 residues. The germline V gene has CDR1 SGDLS and CDR2 YYNGEE. Unmatched junction bases numbered 7, after V lost 3 bases and J lost 4 bases. CDR3 nucleotide sequence: TGTGCCAGCAGCGGTAGCGGGAGTTTAGGAGAGACCCAGTACTTC. Translating it yields CASSGSGSLGETQYF.

This rearrangement joins TRBV7-2 to TRBJ2-4; 15 positions match TRBD2. Germline trimming cut 5 bases from V and 15 bases from J; bases unmatched to any gene: 11. The CDR3 covers 15 residues. From germline, CDR1 is SGHTA and CDR2 FQGNSA. The CDR3 protein is CASSQGLAGGFVWYF. As DNA, the CDR3 is TGTGCCAGCAGCCAGGGACTAGCGGGAGGTTTCGTGTGGTACTTC.

V and J are TRBV9 and TRBJ2-2; maybe TRBD2 (6 bases). V was shortened by 7 bases and J by 1 base, with 11 bases between the two germline ends. Germline loops: CDR1 SGDLS, CDR2 YYNGEE. This CDR3 comprises 14 residues. The CDR3 here is CASVEGLNTGELFF. The CDR3, as DNA: TGTGCCAGCGTGGAGGGGTTGAACACCGGGGAGCTGTTTTTT.

This sequence joins TRBV5-1 and TRBJ1-1, with D tentatively TRBD1 (5 bases). The CDR3 totals 13 residues. Germline loops: CDR1 SGHRS, CDR2 YFSETQ. V lost 4 bases and J lost 4, with 11 bases in between. The CDR3 DNA sequence: TGCGCCAGCAGCGCCCAGGGCCCCACTGAAGCTTTCTTT. Translation: CASSAQGPTEAFF.

The rearrangement uses TRBV7-8 and TRBJ1-1, with 9 nucleotides matching TRBD1. The CDR3 totals 11 residues. J gave up 10 bases and V 5 bases, and 2 bases lay outside the gene matches. The germline V gene encodes CDR1 SGHVS and CDR2 FQNEAQ. The CDR3: CASSDRGGAFF. The CDR3 region has the DNA TGTGCCAGCAGCGACAGGGGGGGAGCTTTCTTT.

The chain employs TRBV19 and TRBJ1-4; a possible D gene is TRBD1 (6 bases). The CDR3 has 14 residues. Germline V CDR1 and CDR2: LNHDA, SQIVND (reference sequence). Trimming shortened V by 2 bases and J by 7 bases, and 11 bases separated the two germline ends. CDR3 region: CASSISGRGEKLFF. The DNA of the CDR3 is TGTGCCAGTAGTATATCGGGCAGGGGTGAAAAACTGTTTTTT.

CDR3 coding DNA: TGTGCCAGCAGTTACTCGCCGACAGTCTATGGCTACACCTTC. It translates to CASSYSPTVYGYTF. The chain recombines TRBV6-2 or TRBV6-3 with TRBJ1-2; TRBD1 is a possible D gene (5 bases). Germline lookup yields CDR1 MNHEY and CDR2 SVGEGT. Trimming took 0 bases from V and 4 from J, leaving 9 bases between them. The CDR3 covers 14 residues.

J is TRBJ2-1 and V is TRBV20-1; TRBD2 matches 7 bases. CDR3 length: 16 residues. With 3 bases clipped from V and 0 bases from J, the junction kept 8 bases outside the gene matches. Germline assignment: CDR1 DFQATT and CDR2 SNEGSKA (reference sequence). The CDR3 sequence is CSASQPGGSSYNEQFF. CDR3 nucleotides: TGCAGTGCTAGTCAACCAGGCGGGAGCTCCTACAATGAGCAGTTCTTC.